Presented here are 26 T cell receptor beta chains from one specimen sequenced in a study of GPR56 and killer-like receptors on CD4 memory cells. From the reads, TCRdb lists one entry per CDR3 protein and no DNA. The sample's table shows 2,500 to 4,000 distinct CDR3 sequences. FACS enrichment separated five CD4+ populations based on killer cell lectin-like receptor and GPR56 expression. The sample consisted of memory CD4+ T cells from blood. All receptors derive from a human donor in good health.

V gene TRBV10-3 combines with J gene TRBJ2-5; TCRdb designates TRBD2, a call that cannot be tested without DNA. The germline CDR1 and CDR2 sequences are ENHRY and SYGVKD. The CDR3 covers 16 residues. CDR3 in amino acids: CAISAMGGGGQETQYF.

The rearrangement links TRBV6-2 or TRBV6-3 to TRBJ2-7; absent DNA, TCRdb's TRBD2 call cannot be checked. The CDR3 extends over 12 amino acids. CDR1 is MNHEY and CDR2 is SVGEGT in the germline V gene. CDR3 in amino acids: CASRLDSYEQYF.

The V gene is TRBV20-1, the J gene TRBJ2-5. The CDR3 loop spans 11 amino acids. Germline assignment: CDR1 DFQATT and CDR2 SNEGSKA (reference sequence). The CDR3 is CSLAGKETQYF.

V gene TRBV12-3 or TRBV12-4 combines with J gene TRBJ1-5; no DNA is available, so the TRBD1 call from TCRdb remains unchecked. The CDR3 is 13 residues long. CDR3 amino acids: CASSRVGNQPQHF.

In terms of frequency, this clonotype is medium-sized. This chain joins TRBV5-6 and TRBJ2-2; TCRdb selects TRBD1, and the lack of DNA leaves this call unchecked. From germline, CDR1 is SGHDT and CDR2 YYEEEE. The CDR3 contains 16 residues. CDR3 protein: CASSPPTGGESGELFF.

According to its frequency, this clonotype is medium-sized. This sequence joins TRBV24-1 and TRBJ1-1; absent DNA, TCRdb's TRBD1 call cannot be checked. Germline V gene lookup returns CDR1 KGHDR and CDR2 SFDVKD. This CDR3 comprises 11 residues. Here the CDR3 reads CATSVGGGAFF.

This clonotype is identified as medium-sized from frequency. The V call is TRBV7-2, the J call TRBJ2-2; the TCRdb D gene call, TRBD1, has no DNA to confirm it. The CDR3 runs to 14 residues. CDR1 is SGHTA and CDR2 is FQGNSA in the germline V gene. CDR3 residues: CASSLNRASGELFF.

The CDR3 reads CSASGRGAPIYGYTF. This sequence joins TRBV20-1 and TRBJ1-2; TCRdb calls TRBD1, which cannot be checked without DNA. CDR3 length equals 15 residues. In germline, CDR1 is DFQATT, CDR2 SNEGSKA (reference sequence).

This clonotype is labeled medium-sized based on frequency. The chain combines TRBV6-1 with TRBJ2-7. Germline CDR1 reads MNHNS; CDR2 reads SASEGT. The CDR3 length is 14 residues. CDR3 region: CASSLAGGPYEQYF.

This clonotype shows up as medium-sized by frequency. This chain joins TRBV6-6 and TRBJ2-7. The CDR3 runs 12 residues. Germline CDR1 is MNHNY and CDR2 is SVGAGI (reference sequence). This CDR3 is CASSTGPYEQYF.

The rearrangement links TRBV20-1 to TRBJ2-1; TCRdb's D gene call, TRBD1, goes unchecked for lack of DNA. The CDR3 is 15 amino acids. The germline V gene has CDR1 DFQATT and CDR2 SNEGSKA (reference sequence). CDR3 sequence reads: CSARDLAGAYNEQFF.

By frequency, this clonotype registers medium-sized. V is TRBV5-6 and J is TRBJ2-2; TCRdb's assignment of TRBD1 cannot be checked, as there is no DNA. CDR1 is SGHDT, CDR2 YYEEEE, per germline. The CDR3 sequence is 15 residues long. The CDR3 loop is CASSSGTWATGELFF.

According to its frequency, this clonotype is medium-sized. This rearrangement joins TRBV7-2 to TRBJ2-1; TCRdb indicates TRBD2, and absent DNA this call remains unverified. Germline loops: CDR1 SGHTA, CDR2 FQGNSA. CDR3 length: 14 residues. CDR3 sequence reads: CASSLLTSGLEQFF.

According to its frequency, this clonotype is large. The chain joins TRBV6-5 to TRBJ2-1; TCRdb names TRBD1, which stays unverified in the absence of DNA. Germline assignment: CDR1 MNHEY and CDR2 SVGAGI. CDR3 size: 17 residues. CDR3 sequence: CASSPLHLGGSYNEQFF.

Frequency places this clonotype as medium-sized. The chain recombines TRBV6-5 with TRBJ2-7. Germline assignment: CDR1 MNHEY and CDR2 SVGAGI. The CDR3 totals 15 residues. The CDR3 spells CASSYSIHGSYEQYF.

Considering frequency, this clonotype is large. This CDR3 is CASSASLGVWGYTF. The chain couples TRBV19 to TRBJ1-2; the D call of TRBD1 rests on TCRdb alone, since no DNA is present to check it. The CDR3 extends over 14 amino acids. Germline V gives CDR1 LNHDA, CDR2 SQIVND (reference sequence). Variable domain in full (rest from reference TRBV19 and TRBJ1-2): DGGITQSPKYLFRKEGQNVTLSCEQNLNHDAMYWYRQDPGQGLRLIYYSQIVNDFQKGDIAEGYSVSREKKESFPLTVTSAQKNPTAFYLCASSASLGVWGYTFGSGTRLTVV.

The chain carries TRBV27 and TRBJ2-5; TCRdb calls TRBD1, which cannot be checked without DNA. In germline, CDR1 is MNHEY, CDR2 SMNVEV (reference sequence). This CDR3 is 17 amino acids long. This chain's CDR3 is CASSYSGGPPHQETQYF.

This clonotype counts as medium-sized by frequency. V usage is TRBV15 and J usage is TRBJ2-5; the TCRdb call, TRBD2, lacks DNA for checking. The CDR3 runs to 19 residues. The germline gives CDR1 LNHNV, CDR2 YYDKDF (reference sequence). The CDR3 region is CATSRGVRLAGGGMETQYF.

By frequency, this clonotype registers hyperexpanded. The gene calls are TRBV10-3 and TRBJ2-5; lacking DNA, the TRBD2 call made by TCRdb goes unchecked. Germline lookup yields CDR1 ENHRY and CDR2 SYGVKD. The CDR3 runs to 16 residues. The CDR3 here is CAISEFSGGGQETQYF.

This chain links TRBV20-1 with TRBJ1-1; the TRBD1 assignment by TCRdb is unverifiable without DNA. There are 13 residues in the CDR3. Germline V gene lookup returns CDR1 DFQATT and CDR2 SNEGSKA (reference sequence). Here the CDR3 reads CSASDRVDTEAFF.

The chain is built from TRBV7-9 and TRBJ1-3; without DNA, the TCRdb call of TRBD1 cannot be checked. Germline CDR1 and CDR2: SEHNR and FQNEAQ (reference sequence). The CDR3 runs 15 residues. The CDR3 reads CASSLRTGAGNTIYF.

Considering frequency, this clonotype is medium-sized. The rearrangement uses TRBV5-4 and TRBJ2-1; absent DNA, TCRdb's TRBD2 call cannot be checked. Germline assignment: CDR1 SGHNT and CDR2 YYREEE (reference sequence). This CDR3 has 14 amino acids. The CDR3 here is CASSKTSGGDEQFF.

This clonotype is medium-sized by frequency. The CDR3 sequence: CASTKAGGAYEQYF. The chain joins TRBV6-1 to TRBJ2-7; with no DNA, the TCRdb D assignment of TRBD2 cannot be verified. This CDR3 comprises 14 residues. Germline loops: CDR1 MNHNS, CDR2 SASEGT.

Considering frequency, this clonotype is medium-sized. The chain employs TRBV6-5 and TRBJ1-4. The CDR3 contains 14 residues. In germline, CDR1 is MNHEY, CDR2 SVGAGI. CDR3: CASSRGWTNEKLFF.

This chain joins TRBV9 and TRBJ2-5. The CDR3 extends over 13 amino acids. CDR1 SGDLS and CDR2 YYNGEE come from the germline V gene. This chain's CDR3 is CASSEAGEETQYF. Drawing the rest from reference TRBV9 and TRBJ2-5, the complete variable domain is DSGVTQTPKHLITATGQRVTLRCSPRSGDLSVYWYQQSLDQGLQFLIQYYNGEERAKGNILERFSAQQFPDLHSELNLSSLELGDSALYFCASSEAGEETQYFGPGTRLLVL.

The chain carries TRBV20-1 and TRBJ1-1; the D call of TRBD1 rests on TCRdb alone, since no DNA is present to check it. The V gene's germline CDR1 is DFQATT and CDR2 SNEGSKA (reference sequence). The CDR3 is 16 amino acids. The CDR3 sequence: CSAPRAHLNMNTEAFF.